Following are 11 T cell receptor beta chains from one sample sequenced in a study of human T cells and chemical hapten exposure. TCRdb independently ran MiXCR on the RACE reads; one entry per CDR3 protein. The sample consists of approximately 260,000 distinct CDR3 sequences, about 8.6% of them appearing once. Time point here: pre-sensitization, week 0. This sample's treatment: therapeutic diphenylcyclopropenone sensitization with weekly scalp DPC. Specimen: whole blood, collected in connection with sensitization to the hapten diphenylcyclopropenone (DPC). The receptors here all came from a middle-aged woman with alopecia areata. Some clones in this sample may be carry-over from other donors' samples.

This clonotype showed up just a few times. The chain carries TRBV6-5 and TRBJ1-1; possible D gene TRBD1, 5 bases. From germline, CDR1 is MNHEY and CDR2 SVGAGI. This CDR3 contains 15 residues. V lost 4 bases and J lost 1, with 13 bases in between. CDR3 protein: CASSWGDASNTEAFF. In DNA form, the CDR3 reads TGTGCCAGCAGTTGGGGGGATGCCTCGAACACTGAAGCTTTCTTT.

This chain joins TRBV27 and TRBJ2-3; D is perhaps TRBD2 (6 bases). The CDR3 loop spans 17 amino acids. V lost 5 bases, J lost 4 bases, and 22 bases lay in between. Per germline, CDR1 MNHEY and CDR2 SMNVEV (reference sequence). CDR3 sequence: CASSHAEGQAGADTQYF. CDR3 DNA sequence: TGTGCCAGCAGTCACGCGGAGGGCCAGGCTGGCGCAGATACGCAGTATTTT.

V usage is TRBV7-2 and J usage is TRBJ2-1; 16 bases match TRBD2. J was trimmed by 7 bases and V by 4 bases; bases with no gene match: 7. Germline V gene lookup returns CDR1 SGHTA and CDR2 FQGNSA. This CDR3 spans 17 amino acids. The CDR3 spells CASSSPGLAGGLNEQFF. The CDR3 region has the DNA TGTGCCAGCAGCTCACCGGGACTAGCGGGAGGGCTGAATGAGCAGTTCTTC.

CDR3 amino acids: CASTNRRDRRGNEQFF. In DNA form, the CDR3 reads TGTGCCAGCACCAACCGGAGGGACAGGAGGGGGAATGAGCAGTTCTTC. This chain links TRBV28 with TRBJ2-1, with 8 nucleotides matching TRBD1. Germline values: CDR1 MDHEN, CDR2 SYDVKM. The CDR3 runs 16 residues. Trimming cost V 7 bases and J 7 bases; bases outside gene matches: 15.

A few counts support this clonotype. V usage is TRBV6-2 or TRBV6-3 and J usage is TRBJ1-5; TRBD1 aligns across 10 bases. V shed 8 bases, J shed 6 bases, and the junction held 10 bases outside the gene matches. Germline V gene data show CDR1 as MNHEY and CDR2 as SVGEGT. The CDR3 contains 15 residues. CDR3: CASRVTGGAGQPQHF. CDR3 bases: TGTGCCAGCCGGGTGACAGGGGGCGCCGGTCAGCCCCAGCATTTT.

In its sample, this clonotype was seen a few times. The chain recombines TRBV4-3 with TRBJ2-1; possible D gene TRBD1, 5 bases. CDR1 is LGHNA, CDR2 YSLEER, per germline. The CDR3 is 14 residues long. The V end was cut by 0 bases, the J end by 7 bases, with 10 bases between. The CDR3 spells CASSQDLGENEQFF. The CDR3 coding sequence is TGCGCCAGCAGCCAAGATTTAGGGGAAAATGAGCAGTTCTTC.

The gene calls are TRBV7-2 and TRBJ2-7; no clear D. The CDR3 contains 14 residues. V was trimmed by 0 bases and J by 6 bases, leaving 12 bases between them. Germline assignment: CDR1 SGHTA and CDR2 FQGNSA. The CDR3 sequence is CASSLARQWAEQYF. The CDR3 DNA is TGTGCCAGCAGCTTAGCCCGTCAGTGGGCCGAGCAGTACTTC.

This clonotype was seen more than once but under ten times. V gene TRBV6-2 or TRBV6-3 combines with J gene TRBJ1-5; a weak D match, TRBD1 (6 bases). Per germline, CDR1 MNHEY and CDR2 SVGEGT. With 7 bases removed from V and 2 bases from J, the gap between germline ends came to 15 bases. The CDR3 contains 15 residues. This CDR3 reads CASKKGGGGNQPQHF. DNA for the CDR3: TGTGCCAGCAAGAAAGGGGGAGGAGGCAATCAGCCCCAGCATTTT.

Comment on this clonotype: A junction end diverges from the germline sequence, so it may reflect a read error. The chain combines TRBV14 with TRBJ2-1; 14 bases are shared with TRBD2. From germline, CDR1 is SGHDN and CDR2 FVKESK. This CDR3 has 18 amino acids. CDR3 DNA sequence: TGTGCCAGCAGTCAAGTTCTGGGGACTAGCGGGGGCTACAATGAGCAGTTCTTC. This encodes CASSQVLGTSGGYNEQFF. Complete variable domain (other parts from reference TRBV14 and TRBJ2-1): EAGVTQFPSHSVIEKGQTVTLRCDPISGHDNLYWYRRVMGKEIKFLLHFVKESKQDESGMPNNRFLAERTGGTYSTLKVQPAELEDSGVYFCASSQVLGTSGGYNEQFFGPGTRLTVL.

The chain employs TRBV7-9 and TRBJ2-3; D is possibly TRBD2 (6 bases). With 1 base removed from V and 6 bases from J, the gap between germline ends came to 20 bases. CDR3 length: 17 residues. Germline V gives CDR1 SEHNR, CDR2 FQNEAQ (reference sequence). The CDR3 region has the DNA TGTGCCAGCAGCTTAGTGATCTCGTCCGGGAGTAAGGATACGCAGTATTTT. Protein: CASSLVISSGSKDTQYF.

This clonotype came up a few times. The chain recombines TRBV7-9 with TRBJ1-4; 10 bases fit TRBD1. V was clipped by 6 bases and J by 8 bases; unmatched bases: 6. The CDR3 covers 14 residues. CDR1 is SEHNR, CDR2 FQNEAQ, per germline (reference sequence). Here the CDR3 DNA reads TGTGCCAGCAGTCAGGGACAGGGGTTGGAAAAACTGTTTTTT. Encoded protein: CASSQGQGLEKLFF. The full variable domain, with the rest looked up from reference TRBV7-9 and TRBJ1-4, is DTGVSQNPRHKITKRGQNVTFRCDPISEHNRLYWYRQTLGQGPEFLTYFQNEAQLEKSRLLSDRFSAERPKGSFSTLEIQRTEQGDSAMYLCASSQGQGLEKLFFGSGTQLSVL.